This T cell receptor beta chain comes out of a study of a mutant IDH1 vaccine in newly diagnosed glioma. At the level of the study: An approximately 62% male, approximately 38% female split and a mean age of about 44 years characterized treated patients. The earlier regimen, radiotherapy, temozolomide, or both, was most often both. General study findings and limits: There were vaccine-induced immune responses in about 92% of the patients.

Produced via immunoSEQ multiplex PCR; TCRdb's table is partial and in-frame only. The sample has approximately 70,000 clones, 80% to 90% seen once; the top ten hold 2.9%. The time point denotes: baseline, week 1 (first vaccination visit). Regarding treatment: pre-vaccination baseline after standard-of-care therapy. In regard to this clone: Its specificity is not known.

CDR3 length: 15 amino acids. Germline-derived CDR1 and CDR2 are MGHRA and YSYEKL. V shed 8 bases and J shed 7 bases, with 20 bases lying between them. This chain joins TRBV4-1 and TRBJ1-4; D is unresolved. This TCR was recovered from a young man with glioma. The specimen comprised PBMCs, sampled from a glioma patient treated with radiotherapy, temozolomide or both. The CDR3 sequence: CASSYEKVLGEKLFF. Here the CDR3 DNA reads TGCGCCAGCTCCTACGAAAAGGTTCTAGGTGAAAAACTGTTTTTT.